This record covers a single T cell receptor beta chain. Its target is not known. Germline and junction disagree at one end, which may indicate a read error. The TCR alpha and TCR beta cDNA libraries, bearing sample barcodes and UMIs, were generated by 5'RACE using constant-segment primers. MiXCR, run by TCRdb on the 5' RACE reads, gives a single entry per CDR3 protein. The sample holds roughly 580,000 distinct CDR3 sequences, roughly 17% seen once. This sample is part of a study of T-cell memory formation after mild COVID-19. General study points: Mainly CM and EM harbored the contracting CD4+ clones; mainly EMRA harbored the CD8+ ones. Pre-infection memory already had some responding clones, implying cross-reactive memory joined. Clones that contracted from day 15 to 85 were balanced CD4/CD8, while later expanders leaned CD4+.

This CDR3 contains 13 residues. The germline V gene has CDR1 LNHDA and CDR2 SQIVND (reference sequence). The source material was PBMCs or a T cell subset sorted from them (not recorded which). The TCR sequence derives from an adult woman who had mild COVID-19 (a few samples of this study predate the infection). Cell type and time point are not known. J is TRBJ1-4 and V is TRBV19; 7 nucleotides match TRBD1. In nucleotides, the CDR3 is TGTGCCAGTAGTTCCCGACAGGGCGAAACACTGTTTTTT. Its protein is CASSSRQGETLFF.